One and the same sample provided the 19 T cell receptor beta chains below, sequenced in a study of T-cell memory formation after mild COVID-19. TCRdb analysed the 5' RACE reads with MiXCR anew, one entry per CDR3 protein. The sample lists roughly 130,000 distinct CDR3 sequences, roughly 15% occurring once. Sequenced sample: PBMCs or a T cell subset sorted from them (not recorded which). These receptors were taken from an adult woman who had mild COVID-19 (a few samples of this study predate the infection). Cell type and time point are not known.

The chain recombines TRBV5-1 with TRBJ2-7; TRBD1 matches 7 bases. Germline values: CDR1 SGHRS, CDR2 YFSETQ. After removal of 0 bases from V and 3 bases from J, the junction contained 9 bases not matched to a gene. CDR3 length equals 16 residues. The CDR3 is CASSLGGQAVVYEQYF. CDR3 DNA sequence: TGCGCCAGCAGCTTGGGTGGACAGGCCGTAGTCTACGAGCAGTACTTC.

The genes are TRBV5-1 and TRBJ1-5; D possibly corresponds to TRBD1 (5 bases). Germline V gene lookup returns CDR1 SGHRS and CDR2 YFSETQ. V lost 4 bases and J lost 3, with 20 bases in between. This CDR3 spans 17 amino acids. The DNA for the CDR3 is TGCGCCAGCAGCCCCGGGGGACGGGGCAGGAACAATCAGCCCCAGCATTTT. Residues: CASSPGGRGRNNQPQHF.

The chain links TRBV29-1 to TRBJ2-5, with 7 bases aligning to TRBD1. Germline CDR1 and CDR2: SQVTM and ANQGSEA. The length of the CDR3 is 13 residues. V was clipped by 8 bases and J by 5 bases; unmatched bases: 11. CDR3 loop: CSMVRDSWETQYF. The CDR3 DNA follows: TGCAGCATGGTTCGGGACAGTTGGGAGACCCAGTACTTC.

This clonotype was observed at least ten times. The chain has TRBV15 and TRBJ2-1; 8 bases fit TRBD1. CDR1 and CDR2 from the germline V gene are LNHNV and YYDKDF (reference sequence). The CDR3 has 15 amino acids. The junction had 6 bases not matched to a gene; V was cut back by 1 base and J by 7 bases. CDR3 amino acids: CATSRVGTGSNEQFF. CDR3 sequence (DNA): TGTGCCACCAGCAGAGTCGGGACAGGATCGAATGAGCAGTTCTTC.

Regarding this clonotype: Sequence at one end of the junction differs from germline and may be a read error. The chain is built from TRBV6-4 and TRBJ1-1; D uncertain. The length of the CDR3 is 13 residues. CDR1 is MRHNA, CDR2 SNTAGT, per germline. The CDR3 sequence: CASSVYLNAEAFF. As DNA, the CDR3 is TGTGCCAGCAGTGTCTATCTGAACGCTGAAGCTTTCTTT.

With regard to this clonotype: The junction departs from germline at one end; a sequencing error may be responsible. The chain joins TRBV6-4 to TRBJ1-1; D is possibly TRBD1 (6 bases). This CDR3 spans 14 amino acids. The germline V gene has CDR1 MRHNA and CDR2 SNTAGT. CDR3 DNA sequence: TGTGCCGGCAGTGTACAGGGAGGGGACACTGAAGCTTTCTTT. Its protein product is CAGSVQGGDTEAFF.

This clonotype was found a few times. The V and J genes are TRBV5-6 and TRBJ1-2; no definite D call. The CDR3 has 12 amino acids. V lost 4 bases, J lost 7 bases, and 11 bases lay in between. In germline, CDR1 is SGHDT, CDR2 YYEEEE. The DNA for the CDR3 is TGTGCCAGCAGCCCTCCCGGGGTTGGCTACACCTTC. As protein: CASSPPGVGYTF.

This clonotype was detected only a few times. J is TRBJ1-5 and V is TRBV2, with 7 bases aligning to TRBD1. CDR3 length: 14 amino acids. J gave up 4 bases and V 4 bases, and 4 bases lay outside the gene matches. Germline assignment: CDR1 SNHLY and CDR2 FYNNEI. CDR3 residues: CASSGQGRNQPQHF. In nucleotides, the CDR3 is TGTGCCAGCAGTGGACAGGGAAGGAATCAGCCCCAGCATTTT.

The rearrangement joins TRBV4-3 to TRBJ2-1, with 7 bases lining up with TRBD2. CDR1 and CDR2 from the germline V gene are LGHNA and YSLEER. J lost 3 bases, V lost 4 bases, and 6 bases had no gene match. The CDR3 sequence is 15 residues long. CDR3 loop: CASSRSAGNYNEQFF. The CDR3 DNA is TGCGCCAGCAGCCGTTCAGCGGGGAACTACAATGAGCAGTTCTTC.

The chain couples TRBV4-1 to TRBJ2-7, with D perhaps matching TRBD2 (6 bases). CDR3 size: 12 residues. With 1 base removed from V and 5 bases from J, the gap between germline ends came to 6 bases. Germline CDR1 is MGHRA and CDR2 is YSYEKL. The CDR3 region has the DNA TGCGCCAGCAGCCAAGCGGGGGACGAGCAGTACTTC. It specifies CASSQAGDEQYF.

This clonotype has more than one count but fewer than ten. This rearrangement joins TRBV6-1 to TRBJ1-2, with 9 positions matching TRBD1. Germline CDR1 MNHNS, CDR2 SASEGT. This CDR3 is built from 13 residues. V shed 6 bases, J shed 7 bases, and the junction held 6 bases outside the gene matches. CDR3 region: CASRKDRGSGYTF. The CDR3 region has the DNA TGTGCCAGCAGGAAGGACAGGGGATCTGGCTACACCTTC.

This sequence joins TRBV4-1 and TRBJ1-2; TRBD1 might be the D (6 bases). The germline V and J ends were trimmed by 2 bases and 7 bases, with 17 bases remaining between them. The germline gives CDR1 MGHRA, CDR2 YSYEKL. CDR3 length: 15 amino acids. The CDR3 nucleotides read TGCGCCAGCAGCCAACCGGTTGCGGGGGCTGTTGGCTACACCTTC. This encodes CASSQPVAGAVGYTF.

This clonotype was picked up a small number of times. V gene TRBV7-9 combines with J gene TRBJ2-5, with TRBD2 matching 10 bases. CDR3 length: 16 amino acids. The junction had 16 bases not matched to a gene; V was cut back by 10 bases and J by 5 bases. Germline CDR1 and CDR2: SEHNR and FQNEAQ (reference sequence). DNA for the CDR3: TGTGCCACCAACGAGGGCTTTACTAGCGGGGAGGAGACCCAGTACTTC. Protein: CATNEGFTSGEETQYF.

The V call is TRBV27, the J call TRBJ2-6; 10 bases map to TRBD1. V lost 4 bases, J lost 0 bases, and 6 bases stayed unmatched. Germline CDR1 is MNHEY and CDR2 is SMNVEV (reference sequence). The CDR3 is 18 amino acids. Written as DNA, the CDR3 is TGTGCCAGCAGTTCCGACAGGGGGCCCTTCTCTGGGGCCAACGTCCTGACTTTC. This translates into CASSSDRGPFSGANVLTF.

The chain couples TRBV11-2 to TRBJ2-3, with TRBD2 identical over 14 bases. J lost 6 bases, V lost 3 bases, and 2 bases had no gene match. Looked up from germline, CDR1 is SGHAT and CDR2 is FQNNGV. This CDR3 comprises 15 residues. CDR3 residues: CASSLTSGGADTQYF. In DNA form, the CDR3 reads TGTGCCAGCAGCTTGACTAGCGGGGGGGCCGATACGCAGTATTTT. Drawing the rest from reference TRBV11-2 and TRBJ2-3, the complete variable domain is EAGVAQSPRYKIIEKRQSVAFWCNPISGHATLYWYQQILGQGPKLLIQFQNNGVVDDSQLPKDRFSAERLKGVDSTLKIQPAKLEDSAVYLCASSLTSGGADTQYFGPGTRLTVL.

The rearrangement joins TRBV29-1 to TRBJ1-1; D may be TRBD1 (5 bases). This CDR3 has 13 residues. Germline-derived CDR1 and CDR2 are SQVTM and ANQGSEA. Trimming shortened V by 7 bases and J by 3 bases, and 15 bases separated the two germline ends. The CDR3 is CSAFRAGDTEAFF. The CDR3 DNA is TGCAGCGCCTTCCGAGCGGGGGACACTGAAGCTTTCTTT.

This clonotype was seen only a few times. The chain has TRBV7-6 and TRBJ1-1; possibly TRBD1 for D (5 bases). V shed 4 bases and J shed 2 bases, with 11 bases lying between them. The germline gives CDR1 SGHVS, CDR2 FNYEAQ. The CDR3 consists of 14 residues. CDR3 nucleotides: TGTGCCAGCAGCTCTGGACACTACAACACTGAAGCTTTCTTT. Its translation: CASSSGHYNTEAFF.

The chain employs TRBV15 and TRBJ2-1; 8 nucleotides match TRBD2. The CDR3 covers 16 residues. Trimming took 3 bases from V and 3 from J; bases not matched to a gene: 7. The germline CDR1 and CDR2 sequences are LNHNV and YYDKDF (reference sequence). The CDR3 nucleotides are TGTGCCACCAGCAGGCCACTAGCGGTCTACTACAATGAGCAGTTCTTC. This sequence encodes CATSRPLAVYYNEQFF. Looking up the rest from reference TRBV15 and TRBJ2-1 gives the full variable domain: DAMVIQNPRYQVTQFGKPVTLSCSQTLNHNVMYWYQQKSSQAPKLLFHYYDKDFNNEADTPDNFQSRRPNTSFCFLDIRSPGLGDTAMYLCATSRPLAVYYNEQFFGPGTRLTVL.

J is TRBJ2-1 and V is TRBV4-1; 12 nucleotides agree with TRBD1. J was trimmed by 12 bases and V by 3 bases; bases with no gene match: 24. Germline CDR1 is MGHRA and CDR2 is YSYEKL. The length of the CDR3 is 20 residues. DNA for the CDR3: TGCGCCAGCAGCCAGGCTAACGGGAAGAAGTCCCGGGACAGGGGGCTTGGGCAGTTCTTC. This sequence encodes CASSQANGKKSRDRGLGQFF.